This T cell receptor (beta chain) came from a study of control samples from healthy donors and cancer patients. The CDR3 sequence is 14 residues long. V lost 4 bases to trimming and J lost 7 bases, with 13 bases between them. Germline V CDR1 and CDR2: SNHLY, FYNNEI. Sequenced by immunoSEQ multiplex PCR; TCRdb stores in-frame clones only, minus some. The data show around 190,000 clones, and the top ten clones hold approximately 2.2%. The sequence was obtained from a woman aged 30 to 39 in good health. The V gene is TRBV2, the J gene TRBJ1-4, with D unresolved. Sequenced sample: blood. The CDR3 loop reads CASSGHRVSEKLFF. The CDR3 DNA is TGTGCCAGCAGTGGTCACCGGGTATCTGAAAAACTGTTTTTT.